This T cell receptor (beta chain) was sequenced in a study of CD8 T cells in ankylosing spondylitis. TCRdb processed the 5' RACE reads anew with MiXCR; each CDR3 protein has one entry. The data contain roughly 700,000 distinct CDR3 sequences, 15% to 20% of them singletons. Trimming removed 0 bases from V and 2 bases from J; junction bases left unmatched: 10. The CDR3 has 18 residues. In germline, CDR1 is LGHDT, CDR2 YNNKEL (reference sequence). Notes on this clonotype: Its specificity is unknown.

Overall study results and limits: Several highly homologous variants made up a TCR beta motif, and this motif appeared characteristic of ankylosing spondylitis blood.

This TCR derives from a male donor with ankylosing spondylitis. Sequenced input: blood, either unsorted or a sorted T cell fraction (not recorded which). The chain links TRBV3-1 to TRBJ2-7, with 10 positions matching TRBD2. CDR3 sequence: CASSQDPSGSRSTYEQYF. The CDR3, as DNA: TGTGCCAGCAGCCAAGATCCTAGCGGGAGTCGGTCAACCTACGAGCAGTACTTC.